These T cell receptor beta chains were read from a single sample in a study of OX40 agonist ivuxolimab in advanced cancers. Using immunoSEQ multiplex PCR, the repertoire was profiled, and TCRdb retains in-frame clones only, with some absent. The sample holds approximately 78,000 clones; more than 70% are singletons and the top ten take 6.5% to 7.5%. This specimen was CD4+ or CD8+ T cells sorted from blood, taken in a trial of the OX40 agonist ivuxolimab. The receptors derive from an adult with an advanced solid tumor such as melanoma, head and neck, liver or kidney cancer. Each CDR3 is given with its conserved first and last residue. A D gene is named only where the DNA matches it firmly. Size tells how often a clone was seen (once, few, many) or the class of an expanded clone, and some rows leave it out.

size: -
D: -
J: TRBJ1-4
V: TRBV7-9
DNA: TGTGCCAGCAGCCCCACGAGGAGTAATGAAAAACTGTTTTTT
CDR3: CASSPTRSNEKLFF

size: medium-sized
D: TRBD2
J: TRBJ2-2
V: TRBV7-2
DNA: TGTGCCAGCAGCTTATTCCGCCCAAGCGCGGGAGGGACCGGGGAGCTGTTTTTT
CDR3: CASSLFRPSAGGTGELFF

size: -
D: -
J: TRBJ1-2
V: TRBV6-1
DNA: TGTGCCAGCAGTGTTTCCGGGACATCTGGCTACACCTTC
CDR3: CASSVSGTSGYTF

size: -
D: TRBD1
J: TRBJ2-3
V: TRBV6-5
DNA: TGTGCCAGCAGTTCCCAGGGGGCCGCAGATACGCAGTATTTT
CDR3: CASSSQGAADTQYF

size: -
D: -
J: TRBJ1-1
V: TRBV6-5
DNA: TGTGCCAGCAGTGCTTCCGGGGGCTTGAACACTGAAGCTTTCTTT
CDR3: CASSASGGLNTEAFF

size: -
D: -
J: TRBJ1-5
V: TRBV19
DNA: TGTGCCAGTAGTGTCGGGACATGGCATCAGCCCCAGCATTTT
CDR3: CASSVGTWHQPQHF

size: once
D: TRBD1
J: TRBJ1-4
V: TRBV5-8
DNA: TGTGCCAGCACCGGGACAGGCGGCGAAAAACTGTTTTTT
CDR3: CASTGTGGEKLFF

size: once
D: -
J: TRBJ2-1
V: TRBV4-1
DNA: TGCGCCAGCAGCCAAGATCCCAGGGGTGACTACAATGAGCAGTTCTTC
CDR3: CASSQDPRGDYNEQFF

size: -
D: -
J: TRBJ2-7
V: TRBV6-5
DNA: TGTGCCAGCAGCCCCATAGTGGGTGGGACCTACGAGCAGTACTTC
CDR3: CASSPIVGGTYEQYF

size: once
D: TRBD2
J: TRBJ2-7
V: TRBV30
DNA: TGTGCCTGGAGTGTAACCCGGACTAGCGGGAGGGCCGGAGAGCAGTACTTC
CDR3: CAWSVTRTSGRAGEQYF

size: -
D: -
J: TRBJ1-2
V: TRBV2
DNA: TGTGCCAGCAGTGCTCTTTACGGCTATGGCTACACCTTC
CDR3: CASSALYGYGYTF

size: -
D: -
J: TRBJ1-2
V: TRBV4-2
DNA: TGTGCCAGCAGCGGGGGCCCTAACGGCTACACCTTC
CDR3: CASSGGPNGYTF

size: -
D: TRBD1
J: TRBJ1-1
V: TRBV9
DNA: TGTGCCAGCAACAGGGGGCTGGCGAACACTGAAGCTTTCTTT
CDR3: CASNRGLANTEAFF

size: -
D: -
J: TRBJ2-7
V: TRBV7-2
DNA: TGTGCCAGCAGCACTCGGGTAGGGGGAGGGGGGTCCTACGAGCAGTACTTC
CDR3: CASSTRVGGGGSYEQYF

size: -
D: TRBD1
J: TRBJ1-5
V: TRBV18
DNA: TGTGCCAGCTCACCATATCGGTCAGGACAGGTCCCTTATAGCAATCAGCCCCAGCATTTT
CDR3: CASSPYRSGQVPYSNQPQHF

size: -
D: -
J: TRBJ1-2
V: TRBV29-1
DNA: TGCAGCGTTGAGGTCGGGGGTGGCTACACCTTC
CDR3: CSVEVGGGYTF

size: -
D: -
J: TRBJ2-1
V: TRBV7-8
DNA: TGTGCCAGCAGCCCTAAGCAGAGGGACCGCTCATACAATGAGCAGTTCTTC
CDR3: CASSPKQRDRSYNEQFF

size: -
D: -
J: TRBJ1-2
V: TRBV6-5
DNA: TGTGCCAGCAGTTTTTCTGGCCGGGGGAACTATGGCTACACCTTC
CDR3: CASSFSGRGNYGYTF

size: -
D: TRBD1
J: TRBJ2-3
V: TRBV7-2
DNA: TGTGCCAGCAGCTTAGCAGGGGGCCCCAGGGATACGCAGTATTTT
CDR3: CASSLAGGPRDTQYF

size: -
D: -
J: TRBJ1-5
V: TRBV5-6
DNA: TGTGCCAGCAGCTTGAGCAGCAATCAGCCCCAGCATTTT
CDR3: CASSLSSNQPQHF

size: -
D: -
J: TRBJ2-2
V: TRBV25-1
DNA: TGTGCCGCCTTTGTGGTAGGGATGAAGAACACCGGGGAGCTGTTTTTT
CDR3: CAAFVVGMKNTGELFF

size: few
D: -
J: TRBJ2-4
V: TRBV7-2
DNA: TGTGCCAGCAGCTTAGCGCTCAGGGGAAGCATTCAGTACTTC
CDR3: CASSLALRGSIQYF

size: -
D: TRBD1
J: TRBJ1-4
V: TRBV19
DNA: TGTGCCAGTAGCCCAGGGGGCCCTAATGAAAAACTGTTTTTT
CDR3: CASSPGGPNEKLFF

size: -
D: -
J: TRBJ1-4
V: TRBV9
DNA: TGTGCCAGCAGCGCCTTAGACGGTGAAAAACTGTTTTTT
CDR3: CASSALDGEKLFF

size: -
D: -
J: TRBJ1-5
V: TRBV15
DNA: TGTGCCACCAGCAGAGCATCCGGGACGCCCCAGCATTTT
CDR3: CATSRASGTPQHF

size: -
D: -
J: TRBJ2-1
V: TRBV9
DNA: TGTGCCAGCAGCGCGCTGGGGAATGAGCAGTTCTTC
CDR3: CASSALGNEQFF

size: -
D: -
J: TRBJ1-4
V: TRBV7-9
DNA: TGTGCCAGCAGCTTACAGGGAACTAATGAAAAACTGTTTTTT
CDR3: CASSLQGTNEKLFF

size: few
D: -
J: TRBJ1-5
V: TRBV14
DNA: TGTGCCAGCAGCCTCCAGGGTTTCAATCAGCCCCAGCATTTT
CDR3: CASSLQGFNQPQHF

size: -
D: -
J: TRBJ2-3
V: TRBV5-4
DNA: TGTGCCAGCAGCTTCCGCAGATCTAGCACAGATACGCAGTATTTT
CDR3: CASSFRRSSTDTQYF

size: -
D: TRBD2
J: TRBJ2-2
V: TRBV13
DNA: TGTGCCAGCAGTCTGGGGGGGTTGAGCACCGGGGAGCTGTTTTTT
CDR3: CASSLGGLSTGELFF

size: -
D: TRBD2
J: TRBJ2-3
V: TRBV7-9
DNA: TGTGCCAGCAGCTTTCGACTAGCGACTAGCACAGATACGCAGTATTTT
CDR3: CASSFRLATSTDTQYF

size: -
D: -
J: TRBJ2-3
V: TRBV11-3
DNA: TGTGCCAGCAGGGGATCAAATACGCAGTATTTT
CDR3: CASRGSNTQYF

size: -
D: TRBD2
J: TRBJ2-5
V: TRBV30
DNA: TGTGCCTTCCGGGGACTAGCGAACCAAGAGACCCAGTACTTC
CDR3: CAFRGLANQETQYF

size: -
D: -
J: TRBJ2-3
V: TRBV4-1
DNA: TGCGCCAGCAGCCAAGGGGTTGAGGTCACAGATACGCAGTATTTT
CDR3: CASSQGVEVTDTQYF

size: -
D: -
J: TRBJ2-6
V: TRBV7-2
DNA: TGTGCCAGCAGCAGCAGGGGTTCTGGGGCCAACGTCCTGACTTTC
CDR3: CASSSRGSGANVLTF

size: -
D: TRBD2
J: TRBJ2-7
V: TRBV13
DNA: TGTGCCAGCAGACCCGGGACTAGCGCATCCTACGAGCAGTACTTC
CDR3: CASRPGTSASYEQYF

size: once
D: TRBD1
J: TRBJ1-1
V: TRBV7-9
DNA: TGTGCCAGCGGGGGACAGGGAAGGACTGAAGCTTTCTTT
CDR3: CASGGQGRTEAFF

size: -
D: -
J: TRBJ1-1
V: TRBV4-1
DNA: TGCGCCAGCAGCCAAGAACGAAGGACTGAAGCTTTCTTT
CDR3: CASSQERRTEAFF

size: -
D: -
J: TRBJ2-3
V: TRBV7-7
DNA: TGTGCTAGCAGCCCCCGGAGTTCCCCCACAGATACGCAGTATTTT
CDR3: CASSPRSSPTDTQYF

size: -
D: -
J: TRBJ2-7
V: TRBV5-4
DNA: TGTGCCAGCAGCCTCCCGGGGGCAGGGGCGAGCTCCTACGAGCAGTACTTC
CDR3: CASSLPGAGASSYEQYF

size: -
D: -
J: TRBJ1-1
V: TRBV5-4
DNA: TGTGCCAGCAGCCTCGACTGGGGGCAGAACACTGAAGCTTTCTTT
CDR3: CASSLDWGQNTEAFF

size: -
D: -
J: TRBJ1-6
V: TRBV6-5
DNA: TGTGCCAGCAGTTCAACCACTAATTCACCCCTCCACTTT
CDR3: CASSSTTNSPLHF

size: -
D: TRBD1
J: TRBJ1-2
V: TRBV19
DNA: TGTGCCAGTAGTCCCGGGGACAGGGGGCCAGGCTACACCTTC
CDR3: CASSPGDRGPGYTF

size: -
D: -
J: TRBJ2-5
V: TRBV30
DNA: TGTGCCTGGAGAAGGGGGGCCACTTTCCAAGAGACCCAGTACTTC
CDR3: CAWRRGATFQETQYF

size: -
D: -
J: TRBJ1-2
V: TRBV6-5
DNA: TGTGCCAGCAGTTTACGGCTTGAGGATGGCTACACCTTC
CDR3: CASSLRLEDGYTF

size: -
D: TRBD2
J: TRBJ2-2
V: TRBV18
DNA: TGTGCCAGCTCACCAATGACTAGCGGGTTCACCGGGGAGCTGTTTTTT
CDR3: CASSPMTSGFTGELFF

size: -
D: TRBD1
J: TRBJ1-2
V: TRBV5-1
DNA: TGCGCCAGCAGAAATCCGGGACAGGGGGCCTATGGCTACACCTTC
CDR3: CASRNPGQGAYGYTF

size: -
D: -
J: TRBJ1-1
V: TRBV19
DNA: TGTGCCAGTAGTTCGCCCCCCGGCGGTTTCACTGAAGCTTTCTTT
CDR3: CASSSPPGGFTEAFF

size: -
D: -
J: TRBJ1-2
V: TRBV7-2
DNA: TGTGCCAGCAGGTCGACCGGGGCCGGATATGGCTACACCTTC
CDR3: CASRSTGAGYGYTF

size: -
D: -
J: TRBJ1-5
V: TRBV7-3
DNA: TGTGCCAGCAGCCCCCTTCGGGGGAAGAATCAGCCCCAGCATTTT
CDR3: CASSPLRGKNQPQHF

size: -
D: -
J: TRBJ1-1
V: TRBV7-3
DNA: TGTGCCAGCAGCTTAGATGCCAACACTGAAGCTTTCTTT
CDR3: CASSLDANTEAFF